The 32 T cell receptor beta chains below all came from one sample that was sequenced in a study of control samples from healthy donors and cancer patients. Sequenced by immunoSEQ multiplex PCR; TCRdb stores in-frame clones only, minus some. Of some 19,000 clones listed, about 85% are singletons. What was sequenced was PBMCs. The receptor source for this set is a man aged 55-75 years with colorectal cancer.

The V and J genes are TRBV29-1 and TRBJ1-1, with D possibly being TRBD1 (6 bases). This CDR3 spans 15 amino acids. Germline loops: CDR1 SQVTM, CDR2 ANQGSEA. Between the trimmed V and J ends, which lost 7 bases and 0 bases, there was a span of 18 bases. The CDR3 DNA reads TGCAGCGCTGACGAGGTCAGGGGAATGAACACTGAAGCTTTCTTT. Translating gives CSADEVRGMNTEAFF.

The chain is built from TRBV7-8 and TRBJ2-1; no definite D call. Germline assignment: CDR1 SGHVS and CDR2 FQNEAQ. Trimming took 5 bases from V and 4 from J, leaving 12 bases between them. This CDR3 region has 14 residues. CDR3 in DNA: TGTGCCAGCAGCCCCGCTGAGTGGTACAATGAGCAGTTCTTC. Its translation: CASSPAEWYNEQFF.

The V gene is TRBV6-5, the J gene TRBJ2-2; unclear D gene. The CDR3 covers 14 residues. Germline V lookup: CDR1 MNHEY, CDR2 SVGAGI. Trimming pared 2 bases from V and 4 bases from J, leaving 8 bases between. The DNA for the CDR3 is TGTGCCAGCAGTTACGTAGAAACCACCGGGGAGCTGTTTTTT. Translating gives CASSYVETTGELFF.

The chain is built from TRBV30 and TRBJ2-7; 7 positions agree with TRBD1. CDR3 length: 14 amino acids. The germline V gene encodes CDR1 GTSNPN and CDR2 SVGIG (reference sequence). Trimming at V came to 3 bases and at J to 7 bases, leaving 12 bases not matched to a gene. The CDR3 sequence is CAWRPGQNLYEQYF. The CDR3, as DNA: TGTGCCTGGAGACCGGGACAGAACCTATATGAGCAGTACTTC.

J is TRBJ2-7 and V is TRBV30; D remains ambiguous. Looked up from germline, CDR1 is GTSNPN and CDR2 is SVGIG (reference sequence). The CDR3 is 13 amino acids. V was pared by 0 bases and J by 4 bases, with 10 bases between. The CDR3 loop reads CAWSVLSEYEQYF. CDR3 DNA: TGTGCCTGGAGTGTATTGTCAGAGTACGAGCAGTACTTC.

V usage is TRBV7-8 and J usage is TRBJ2-1, with D possibly matching TRBD2 (7 bases). Per the germline V gene, CDR1 is SGHVS and CDR2 is FQNEAQ. Deletions cut 5 bases from V and 1 base from J, with 15 bases between. The length of the CDR3 is 16 residues. CDR3 nucleotide sequence: TGTGCCAGCAGCCCGCCGGGGGGCGAATCCTACAATGAGCAGTTCTTC. Translated, it gives CASSPPGGESYNEQFF.

The chain combines TRBV30 with TRBJ1-2; D is undetermined. The CDR3 has 13 amino acids. Trimming removed 0 bases from V and 3 bases from J, with 8 bases in between. Per the germline V gene, CDR1 is GTSNPN and CDR2 is SVGIG (reference sequence). For the CDR3, the DNA is TGTGCCTGGAGTGTAAACTCATACTATGGCTACACCTTC. Protein: CAWSVNSYYGYTF.

The chain links TRBV27 to TRBJ1-1; D remains ambiguous. The CDR3 contains 13 residues. Germline CDR1 reads MNHEY; CDR2 reads SMNVEV (reference sequence). Trimming took 0 bases from V and 5 from J, leaving 7 bases between them. The CDR3: CASSLSVGTEAFF. The CDR3 DNA follows: TGTGCCAGCAGTTTATCGGTAGGGACTGAAGCTTTCTTT.

The rearrangement uses TRBV19 and TRBJ1-1; no clear D. V was trimmed by 4 bases and J by 0 bases, leaving 15 bases between them. Germline CDR1 and CDR2: LNHDA and SQIVND (reference sequence). This CDR3 is built from 16 residues. The CDR3: CASSKREQAMNTEAFF. DNA for the CDR3: TGTGCCAGTAGTAAGCGCGAGCAGGCGATGAACACTGAAGCTTTCTTT.

The chain joins TRBV24-1 to TRBJ2-1, with 7 bases fitting TRBD2. This CDR3 is 16 amino acids long. V trimming: 7 bases; J trimming: 0 bases; junction bases outside the gene matches: 8. Germline CDR1 KGHDR, CDR2 SFDVKD. The CDR3 spells CATSDQAGSSYNEQFF. The CDR3 region has the DNA TGTGCCACCAGCGACCAAGCGGGGAGCTCCTACAATGAGCAGTTCTTC.

The V call is TRBV10-3, the J call TRBJ1-2; 8 positions agree with TRBD1. Germline-derived CDR1 and CDR2 are ENHRY and SYGVKD. CDR3 length equals 14 residues. V lost 2 bases, J lost 1 base, and 0 bases stayed unmatched. The CDR3 DNA reads as TGTGCCATCAGTGAGGACAGGGGTAACTATGGCTACACCTTC. Encoded protein: CAISEDRGNYGYTF.

CDR3 sequence (DNA): TGTGCCAGCAGCGCCTCTGAGGTGAGCCACTACACCTTC. Translating gives CASSASEVSHYTF. This sequence joins TRBV9 and TRBJ1-2; no definite D call. Germline V gives CDR1 SGDLS, CDR2 YYNGEE. CDR3 length: 13 residues. V lost 3 bases and J 10 bases, leaving 16 bases between the germline ends.

This clone showed up just once. CDR3 nucleotides: TGTGCCAGCAGCTTACACGGGACAGGGGATAACTATGGCTACACCTTC. Its protein product is CASSLHGTGDNYGYTF. The chain links TRBV7-9 to TRBJ1-2; TRBD1 matches 10 bases. Germline values: CDR1 SEHNR, CDR2 FQNEAQ (reference sequence). The CDR3 spans 16 residues. V trimming: 2 bases; J trimming: 1 base; junction bases outside the gene matches: 4. Combining the CDR3 with reference TRBV7-9 and TRBJ1-2 gives the whole variable domain DTGVSQNPRHKITKRGQNVTFRCDPISEHNRLYWYRQTLGQGPEFLTYFQNEAQLEKSRLLSDRFSAERPKGSFSTLEIQRTEQGDSAMYLCASSLHGTGDNYGYTFGSGTRLTVV.

This chain links TRBV5-1 with TRBJ1-1; TRBD1 is a possible D gene (6 bases). The CDR3 contains 14 residues. V dropped 6 bases and J dropped 6 bases, with 18 bases sitting between them. CDR1 is SGHRS, CDR2 YFSETQ, per germline. The CDR3 region has the DNA TGCGCCAGCACCACTGGGGGCGCTGGCGCTGAAGCTTTCTTT. Protein product: CASTTGGAGAEAFF.

The chain is built from TRBV5-1 and TRBJ1-4; D gene ambiguous. Germline V CDR1 and CDR2: SGHRS, YFSETQ. The CDR3 is 14 residues long. Trimming took off 3 bases at V and 3 bases at J, with 9 bases between the two ends. CDR3 bases: TGCGCCAGCAGCTCGACGGCTTCTAATGAAAAACTGTTTTTT. Translating gives CASSSTASNEKLFF.

The chain uses TRBV2 and TRBJ2-3; D is ambiguous. V was pared by 4 bases and J by 2 bases, with 10 bases between. CDR3 size: 14 residues. Germline CDR1 SNHLY, CDR2 FYNNEI. CDR3 amino acids: CASSGGSPTDTQYF. The CDR3, as DNA: TGTGCCAGCAGTGGAGGCAGCCCCACAGATACGCAGTATTTT.

This clone was observed a few times. This chain connects TRBV9 to TRBJ1-3, with 10 bases aligning to TRBD1. The CDR3 spans 15 residues. The germline V gene encodes CDR1 SGDLS and CDR2 YYNGEE. The V segment lost 1 base and the J segment 6 bases; nucleotides outside the gene matches: 4. The DNA of the CDR3 is TGTGCCAGCAGCGTATCGGGGACAGGGGTAAACACCATATATTTT. Protein sequence: CASSVSGTGVNTIYF. The entire variable domain, with the rest obtained from reference TRBV9 and TRBJ1-3, is as follows: DSGVTQTPKHLITATGQRVTLRCSPRSGDLSVYWYQQSLDQGLQFLIQYYNGEERAKGNILERFSAQQFPDLHSELNLSSLELGDSALYFCASSVSGTGVNTIYFGEGSWLTVV.

J is TRBJ1-1 and V is TRBV18; D gene uncertain. CDR3 length equals 12 residues. The germline V gene encodes CDR1 KGHSH and CDR2 LQKENI. Deletions cut 2 bases from V and 3 bases from J, with 4 bases between. The CDR3 bases are TGTGCCAGCTCACCAGGAGACACTGAAGCTTTCTTT. Translating gives CASSPGDTEAFF.

A remark on this clone: The sample carries other DNA sequences with the same CDR3. The CDR3 coding sequence is TGCGCCAGCAGCCTCGCGGGGGGCAATCAGCCCCAGCATTTT. Residues: CASSLAGGNQPQHF. The V call is TRBV5-1, the J call TRBJ1-5; D may be TRBD1 (5 bases). Germline V CDR1 and CDR2: SGHRS, YFSETQ. The germline V and J ends were trimmed by 4 bases and 2 bases, with 10 bases remaining between them. The CDR3 has 14 amino acids.

The chain has TRBV2 and TRBJ2-1; no clear D gene. The ends were cut back, 1 base at V and 4 bases at J, with 5 bases in the middle. In germline, CDR1 is SNHLY, CDR2 FYNNEI. This CDR3 has 13 amino acids. DNA of the CDR3: TGTGCCAGCAGTGAAGACATGTACAATGAGCAGTTCTTC. Its translation: CASSEDMYNEQFF.

This clone appeared a few times. The chain uses TRBV25-1 and TRBJ2-7; TRBD1 matches 7 bases. Trimming at V came to 6 bases and at J to 1 base, leaving 9 bases not matched to a gene. The CDR3 has 15 residues. CDR1 is MGHDK and CDR2 is SYGVNS in the germline V gene. The CDR3 protein is CASRQGNIWSYEQYF. DNA for the CDR3: TGTGCCAGCAGACAGGGGAATATTTGGTCCTACGAGCAGTACTTC.

This clone has only a few counts. V is TRBV6-5 and J is TRBJ1-6; 9 nucleotides match TRBD1. V shed 6 bases and J 8 bases; nucleotides not matched to a gene: 5. Germline V gene data show CDR1 as MNHEY and CDR2 as SVGAGI. CDR3 size: 14 residues. The CDR3 reads CASSRQGGYSPLHF. Written as DNA, the CDR3 is TGTGCCAGCAGCCGACAGGGGGGGTATTCACCCCTCCACTTT.

This chain connects TRBV6-5 to TRBJ2-2; TRBD2 might be the D (5 bases). The CDR3 length is 13 residues. Trimming cost V 6 bases and J 8 bases, with 13 bases left between them. Germline V gene sequence: CDR1 MNHEY, CDR2 SVGAGI. As DNA, the CDR3 is TGTGCCAGCAGACGAGGGTGGGCTGGGGAGCTGTTTTTT. This sequence encodes CASRRGWAGELFF.

The V call is TRBV5-1, the J call TRBJ1-1, with D unclear. The V end was cut by 0 bases, the J end by 1 base, with 10 bases between. The CDR3 spans 15 residues. The germline CDR1 and CDR2 sequences are SGHRS and YFSETQ. The CDR3 region is CASSLGPGKNTEAFF. The DNA of the CDR3 is TGCGCCAGCAGCTTGGGTCCGGGAAAGAACACTGAAGCTTTCTTT.

V and J are TRBV6-5 and TRBJ1-1; 8 bases match TRBD1. The germline V gene encodes CDR1 MNHEY and CDR2 SVGAGI. The CDR3 has 13 residues. Germline trimming cut 8 bases from V and 5 bases from J; bases unmatched to any gene: 7. The CDR3 nucleotides are TGTGCCAGCGGCCAGGGGGCTTTTACTGAAGCTTTCTTT. Translation: CASGQGAFTEAFF.

This sequence joins TRBV5-6 and TRBJ2-3, with a weak D call TRBD2 (7 bases). The CDR3 length is 14 residues. Trimming took 5 bases from V and 2 from J, leaving 12 bases between them. Germline CDR1 reads SGHDT; CDR2 reads YYEEEE. For the CDR3, the DNA is TGTGCCAGCAGGAGCGGGACATTCACAGATACGCAGTATTTT. Its protein product is CASRSGTFTDTQYF. The full variable domain, completed using reference TRBV5-6 and TRBJ2-3, is DAGVTQSPTHLIKTRGQQVTLRCSPKSGHDTVSWYQQALGQGPQFIFQYYEEEERQRGNFPDRFSGHQFPNYSSELNVNALLLGDSALYLCASRSGTFTDTQYFGPGTRLTVL.

The chain joins TRBV5-1 to TRBJ2-7, with D unclear. Germline values: CDR1 SGHRS, CDR2 YFSETQ. This CDR3 has 15 amino acids. The germline V and J ends were trimmed by 0 bases and 1 base, with 11 bases remaining between them. The CDR3 nucleotides read TGCGCCAGCAGCTTGGGCCAGGTTGTGTCCTACGAGCAGTACTTC. This codes for CASSLGQVVSYEQYF.

The chain links TRBV18 to TRBJ2-2; 7 nucleotides match TRBD1. The CDR3 sequence is 16 residues long. The V segment lost 3 bases and the J segment 4 bases; nucleotides outside the gene matches: 8. Germline V gives CDR1 KGHSH, CDR2 LQKENI. DNA of the CDR3: TGTGCCAGCTCACCGTTTACAGGGGAAATCACCGGGGAGCTGTTTTTT. Amino acids: CASSPFTGEITGELFF.

The chain carries TRBV30 and TRBJ1-2; D not certain. Trimming cost V 3 bases and J 8 bases, with 10 bases left between them. CDR1 is GTSNPN, CDR2 SVGIG, per germline (reference sequence). The CDR3 covers 11 residues. This CDR3 reads CAWRRTGGYTF. Written as DNA, the CDR3 is TGTGCCTGGAGAAGGACCGGGGGCTACACCTTC.

The chain employs TRBV2 and TRBJ2-1; D is uncertain. This CDR3 contains 15 residues. CDR1 is SNHLY, CDR2 FYNNEI, per germline. V lost 1 base and J lost 3, with 10 bases in between. CDR3 sequence: CASSEEVAGYNEQFF. DNA of the CDR3: TGTGCCAGCAGTGAAGAGGTGGCAGGCTACAATGAGCAGTTCTTC.

This chain uses TRBV14 with TRBJ1-2, with 7 bases fitting TRBD1. After removal of 0 bases from V and 4 bases from J, the junction contained 8 bases not matched to a gene. CDR3 length: 16 residues. From germline, CDR1 is SGHDN and CDR2 FVKESK. The CDR3 spells CASSQEVGQGVYGYTF. The CDR3 DNA reads TGTGCCAGCAGCCAAGAGGTGGGGCAGGGGGTCTATGGCTACACCTTC.

The CDR3 DNA sequence: TGTGCCAGTAGCCCTGTGGACAGGAACACTGAAGCTTTCTTT. Protein sequence: CASSPVDRNTEAFF. The chain joins TRBV19 to TRBJ1-1, with D maybe TRBD1 (6 bases). The germline V gene encodes CDR1 LNHDA and CDR2 SQIVND (reference sequence). The CDR3 runs to 14 residues. Trimming cost V 6 bases and J 1 base, with 12 bases left between them.